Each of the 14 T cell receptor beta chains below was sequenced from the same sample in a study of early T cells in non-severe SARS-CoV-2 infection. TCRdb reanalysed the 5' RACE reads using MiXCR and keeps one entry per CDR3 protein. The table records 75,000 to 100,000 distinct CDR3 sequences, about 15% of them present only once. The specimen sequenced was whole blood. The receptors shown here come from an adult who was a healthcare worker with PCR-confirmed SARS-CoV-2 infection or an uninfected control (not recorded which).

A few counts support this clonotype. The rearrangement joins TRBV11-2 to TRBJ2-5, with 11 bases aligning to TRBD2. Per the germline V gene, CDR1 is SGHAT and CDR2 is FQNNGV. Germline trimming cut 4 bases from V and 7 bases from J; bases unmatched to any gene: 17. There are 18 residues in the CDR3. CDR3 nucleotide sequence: TGTGCCAGCAGCTCCAATAGCGGGGGGGCATCGATCCTTTGGACCCAGTACTTC. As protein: CASSSNSGGASILWTQYF.

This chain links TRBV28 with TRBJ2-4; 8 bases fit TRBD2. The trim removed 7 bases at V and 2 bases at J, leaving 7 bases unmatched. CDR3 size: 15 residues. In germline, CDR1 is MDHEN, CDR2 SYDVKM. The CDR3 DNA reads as TGTGCCAGCACCCCAGCGGGGGCGCCCAAAAACATTCAGTACTTC. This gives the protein CASTPAGAPKNIQYF. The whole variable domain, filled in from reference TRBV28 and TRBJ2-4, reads DVKVTQSSRYLVKRTGEKVFLECVQDMDHENMFWYRQDPGLGLRLIYFSYDVKMKEKGDIPEGYSVSREKKERFSLILESASTNQTSMYLCASTPAGAPKNIQYFGAGTRLSVL.

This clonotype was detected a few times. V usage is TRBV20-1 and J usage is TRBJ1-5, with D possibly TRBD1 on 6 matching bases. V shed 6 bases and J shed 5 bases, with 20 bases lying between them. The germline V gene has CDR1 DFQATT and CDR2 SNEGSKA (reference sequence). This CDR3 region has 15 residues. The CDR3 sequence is CSAPRTGPLDQPQHF. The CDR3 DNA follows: TGCAGTGCACCGAGAACAGGGCCCCTCGATCAGCCCCAGCATTTT.

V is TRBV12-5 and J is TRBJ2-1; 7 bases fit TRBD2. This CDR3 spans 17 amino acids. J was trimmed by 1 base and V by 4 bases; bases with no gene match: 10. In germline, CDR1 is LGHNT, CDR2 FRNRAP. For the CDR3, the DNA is TGTGCTAGTGGTTCCTCTCGAGGGAGGGTTTCCTACAATGAGCAGTTCTTC. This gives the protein CASGSSRGRVSYNEQFF.

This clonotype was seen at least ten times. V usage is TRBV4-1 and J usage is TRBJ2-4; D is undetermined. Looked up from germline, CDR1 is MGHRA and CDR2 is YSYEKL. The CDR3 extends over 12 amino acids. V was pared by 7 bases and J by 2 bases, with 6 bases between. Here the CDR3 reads CASKGTKNIQYF. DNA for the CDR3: TGCGCCAGCAAGGGAACCAAAAACATTCAGTACTTC.

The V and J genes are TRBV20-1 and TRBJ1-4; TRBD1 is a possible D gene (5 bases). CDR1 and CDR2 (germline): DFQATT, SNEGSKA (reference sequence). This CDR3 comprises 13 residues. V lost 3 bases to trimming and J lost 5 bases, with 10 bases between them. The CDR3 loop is CSASRVLNEKLFF. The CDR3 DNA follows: TGCAGTGCTAGCAGGGTCCTGAATGAAAAACTGTTTTTT.

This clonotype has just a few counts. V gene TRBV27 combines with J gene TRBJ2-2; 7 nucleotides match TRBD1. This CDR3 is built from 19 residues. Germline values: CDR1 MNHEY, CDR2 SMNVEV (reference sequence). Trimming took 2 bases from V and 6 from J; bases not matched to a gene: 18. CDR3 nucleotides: TGTGCCAGCAGTTTACCGGAATGGGATAAACAGGGGAATCCCGGGGAGCTGTTTTTT. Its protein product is CASSLPEWDKQGNPGELFF.

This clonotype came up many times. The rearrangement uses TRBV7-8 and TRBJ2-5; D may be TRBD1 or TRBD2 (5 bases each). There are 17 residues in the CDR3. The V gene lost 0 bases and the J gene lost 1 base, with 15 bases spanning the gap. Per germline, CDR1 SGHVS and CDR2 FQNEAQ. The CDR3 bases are TGTGCCAGCAGCTTAGCCCGGCTCATGGGGGTCCAAGAGACCCAGTACTTC. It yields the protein CASSLARLMGVQETQYF.

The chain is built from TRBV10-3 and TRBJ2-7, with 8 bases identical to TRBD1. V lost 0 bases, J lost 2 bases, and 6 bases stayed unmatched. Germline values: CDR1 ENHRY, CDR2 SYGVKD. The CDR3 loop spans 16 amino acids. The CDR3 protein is CAISESPGQGPYEQYV. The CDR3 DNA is TGTGCCATCAGTGAGTCCCCCGGACAGGGCCCCTACGAGCAGTACGTC.

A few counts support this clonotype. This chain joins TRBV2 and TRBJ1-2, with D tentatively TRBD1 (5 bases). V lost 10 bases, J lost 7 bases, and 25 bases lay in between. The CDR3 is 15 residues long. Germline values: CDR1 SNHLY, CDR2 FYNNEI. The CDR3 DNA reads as TGTGCCACCCAGGGAATTTTGGGGTCGGCAGCTGGCTACACCTTC. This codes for CATQGILGSAAGYTF.

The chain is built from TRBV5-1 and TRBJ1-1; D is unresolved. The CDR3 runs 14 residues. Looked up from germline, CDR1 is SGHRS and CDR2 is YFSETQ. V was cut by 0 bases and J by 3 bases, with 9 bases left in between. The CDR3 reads CASSLEAPHTEAFF. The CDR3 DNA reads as TGCGCCAGCAGCTTGGAGGCACCTCACACTGAAGCTTTCTTT.

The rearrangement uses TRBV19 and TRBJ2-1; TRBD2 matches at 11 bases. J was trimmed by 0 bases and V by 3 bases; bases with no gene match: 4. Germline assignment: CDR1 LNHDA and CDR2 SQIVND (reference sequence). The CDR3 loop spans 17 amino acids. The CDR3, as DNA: TGTGCCAGTAGTATTCAAGGACTAGCGGGCTCCTACAATGAGCAGTTCTTC. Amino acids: CASSIQGLAGSYNEQFF.

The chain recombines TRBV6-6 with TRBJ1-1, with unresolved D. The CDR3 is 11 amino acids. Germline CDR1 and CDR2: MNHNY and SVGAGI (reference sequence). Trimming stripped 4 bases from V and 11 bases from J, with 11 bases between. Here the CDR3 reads CASSFSLDAFF. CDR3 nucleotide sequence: TGTGCCAGCAGTTTTTCATTGGACGCTTTCTTT.

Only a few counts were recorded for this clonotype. Written as DNA, the CDR3 is TGTGCCTGGCGGGGGGCCAGCACAGATACGCAGTATTTT. Encoded protein: CAWRGASTDTQYF. The rearrangement links TRBV30 to TRBJ2-3, with D possibly being TRBD2 (7 bases). The V gene lost 5 bases and the J gene lost 0 bases, with 9 bases spanning the gap. In germline, CDR1 is GTSNPN, CDR2 SVGIG (reference sequence). The CDR3 covers 13 residues.